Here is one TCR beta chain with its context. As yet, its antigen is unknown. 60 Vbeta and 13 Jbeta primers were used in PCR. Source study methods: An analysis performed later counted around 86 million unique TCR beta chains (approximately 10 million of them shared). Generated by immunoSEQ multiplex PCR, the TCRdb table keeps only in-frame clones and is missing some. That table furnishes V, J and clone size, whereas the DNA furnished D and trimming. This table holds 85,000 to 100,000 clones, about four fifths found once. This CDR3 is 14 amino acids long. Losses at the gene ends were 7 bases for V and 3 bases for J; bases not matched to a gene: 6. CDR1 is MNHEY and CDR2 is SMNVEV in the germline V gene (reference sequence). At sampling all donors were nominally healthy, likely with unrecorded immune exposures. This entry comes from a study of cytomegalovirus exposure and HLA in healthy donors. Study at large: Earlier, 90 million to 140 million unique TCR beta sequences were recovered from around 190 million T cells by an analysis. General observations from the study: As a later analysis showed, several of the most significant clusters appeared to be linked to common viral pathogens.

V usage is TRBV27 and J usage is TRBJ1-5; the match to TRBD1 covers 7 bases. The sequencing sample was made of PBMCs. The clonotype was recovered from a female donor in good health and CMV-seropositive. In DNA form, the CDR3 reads TGTGCCAGCAAACCAGGGGGTACCAATCAGCCCCAGCATTTT. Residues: CASKPGGTNQPQHF.